This T cell receptor (beta chain) emerged from a study of control samples from healthy donors and cancer patients. The CDR3 sequence is 16 residues long. CDR1 and CDR2 (germline): LNHDA, SQIVND (reference sequence). V lost 7 bases to trimming and J lost 0 bases; unmatched junction nucleotides: 8. Assay: immunoSEQ multiplex PCR; the TCRdb copy retains only in-frame clones and omits some. The sample includes 110,000 to 150,000 clones, under 90% of them seen just once. This receptor was taken from a man younger than 40 in good health. The sequenced sample consisted of blood. The rearrangement links TRBV19 to TRBJ2-1; 8 bases match TRBD2. This chain's CDR3 is CASKDRGGYSYNEQFF. The CDR3 DNA reads TGTGCCAGTAAAGATCGCGGGGGGTACTCCTACAATGAGCAGTTCTTC.